The clone carrying this TCR beta chain was recorded once. The antigen remains undetermined. At one end, the junction sequence differs from germline, possibly due to a read error. The germline gives CDR1 MGHRA, CDR2 YSYEKL. The CDR3 is made up of 14 amino acids. The data belong to a study of T-cell memory formation after mild COVID-19. As for the study in general: Largely, the TCR clusters proved donor specific. Broader study findings: Researchers report contracting CD4+ clones mostly in CM and EM, with CD8+ clones in EMRA. A balance of CD4 and CD8 characterized clones contracting day 15 to 85, whereas later expanders leaned CD4+.

5'RACE with constant-segment primers built TCRalpha and TCRbeta cDNA libraries with UMIs. TCRdb passed the 5' RACE reads through MiXCR, listing each CDR3 protein once. The profile shows about half a million distinct CDR3 sequences, about 20% of them singletons. The source is an adult woman who had mild COVID-19 (a few samples of this study predate the infection). Cell type and time point are not known. The rearrangement joins TRBV4-1 to TRBJ2-7; 7 bases are a match to TRBD1. Sequenced: PBMCs or a T cell subset sorted from them (not recorded which). The CDR3 here is CARSGRQGAYEQYF. CDR3 in DNA: TGCGCCCGCAGCGGCCGACAGGGAGCCTACGAGCAGTACTTC.